This is a list of T cell receptor beta chains from one sample in a study of blood T cell repertoires in COVID-19. Some clones are missing from TCRdb's copy, which holds only in-frame ones; the method was immunoSEQ multiplex PCR. The table shows tens of thousands of clones, with about four fifths occurring only once. Material: peripheral blood. These receptor sequences come from a human donor in a cohort sampled during active COVID-19. The CDR3 runs from the conserved cysteine through the conserved F or W. The order of the fields is D gene, J gene, V gene, clone size, CDR3 DNA, CDR3 protein. D genes are given only for firm matches. Only some rows state a clone size, as once, few, many or a class for expanded clones.

d_call: NA
j_call: TRBJ1-6
v_call: TRBV12-5
clone_size: NA
cdr3_nt: TGTGCTAGCCGACACGTCGGGGTACGGAATTCACCCCTCCACTTT
cdr3_aa: CASRHVGVRNSPLHF

d_call: TRBD2
j_call: TRBJ2-5
v_call: TRBV3-1/TRBV3-2
clone_size: NA
cdr3_nt: TGTGCCAGCAGCCCAGGGCTAGCGGGGCAAGAGACCCAGTACTTC
cdr3_aa: CASSPGLAGQETQYF

d_call: NA
j_call: TRBJ1-3
v_call: TRBV30
clone_size: NA
cdr3_nt: TGTGCCTGGACCCGCGGGGGAGTTGGAAACACCATATATTTT
cdr3_aa: CAWTRGGVGNTIYF

d_call: NA
j_call: TRBJ2-7
v_call: TRBV11-2
clone_size: NA
cdr3_nt: TGTGCCAGCAGCCTGACAGCACTCTCCTACGAGCAGTACTTC
cdr3_aa: CASSLTALSYEQYF

d_call: NA
j_call: TRBJ1-1
v_call: TRBV6-1
clone_size: NA
cdr3_nt: TGTGCCAGCAGTGAGTCGACAGGTACCACTGAAGCTTTCTTT
cdr3_aa: CASSESTGTTEAFF

d_call: TRBD2
j_call: TRBJ2-1
v_call: TRBV2
clone_size: once
cdr3_nt: TGTGCCAGCAGCGCCACCCTAACTAGCGGGTCTTACAATGAGCAGTTCTTC
cdr3_aa: CASSATLTSGSYNEQFF

d_call: TRBD1
j_call: TRBJ1-2
v_call: TRBV5-1
clone_size: NA
cdr3_nt: TGCGCCACTTCTCCGGGACAGGGCCCTAACTATGGCTACACCTTC
cdr3_aa: CATSPGQGPNYGYTF

d_call: TRBD1
j_call: TRBJ1-1
v_call: TRBV6-6
clone_size: NA
cdr3_nt: TGTGCCAGCAGAGGACAGGGGGGCACTGAAGCTTTCTTT
cdr3_aa: CASRGQGGTEAFF

d_call: NA
j_call: TRBJ1-1
v_call: TRBV28
clone_size: NA
cdr3_nt: TGTGCCAGCAGCATACCCCTCACATCGGGGGGCGGTTGGACTGAAGCTTTCTTT
cdr3_aa: CASSIPLTSGGGWTEAFF

d_call: TRBD1
j_call: TRBJ2-7
v_call: TRBV27
clone_size: NA
cdr3_nt: TGTGCCAGCAGTCAGAACCCCCCTGGGACAGGGCCCTCCGAGCAGTACTTC
cdr3_aa: CASSQNPPGTGPSEQYF

d_call: TRBD1
j_call: TRBJ2-2
v_call: TRBV5-8
clone_size: NA
cdr3_nt: TGTGCCAGCAGCTTCAGGACAGGGCGGCCTGGGGAGCTGTTTTTT
cdr3_aa: CASSFRTGRPGELFF

d_call: TRBD2
j_call: TRBJ2-2
v_call: TRBV19
clone_size: NA
cdr3_nt: TGTGCCAGTAGGGGGGCCACTAGCGGGAGTTACACCGGGGAGCTGTTTTTT
cdr3_aa: CASRGATSGSYTGELFF

d_call: TRBD2
j_call: TRBJ2-7
v_call: TRBV3-1/TRBV3-2
clone_size: medium-sized
cdr3_nt: TGTGCCAGCAGCCAAGAACTAGCGGGGGCCTACGAGCAGTACTTC
cdr3_aa: CASSQELAGAYEQYF

d_call: TRBD2
j_call: TRBJ2-3
v_call: TRBV4-1
clone_size: once
cdr3_nt: TGCGCCAGCAGCCAGCGGGAGGGCCCAGATACGCAGTATTTT
cdr3_aa: CASSQREGPDTQYF

d_call: NA
j_call: TRBJ2-7
v_call: TRBV19
clone_size: NA
cdr3_nt: TGTGCCAGTAGTTTAAGACAGGATCTAAGGCAGTACTTC
cdr3_aa: CASSLRQDLRQYF

d_call: NA
j_call: TRBJ2-3
v_call: TRBV6-5
clone_size: NA
cdr3_nt: TGTGCCAGCAGCCTGAGGGGGGATACGCAGTATTTT
cdr3_aa: CASSLRGDTQYF

d_call: NA
j_call: TRBJ1-2
v_call: TRBV5-4
clone_size: NA
cdr3_nt: TGTGCCAGCAGCTTGGCCAAGGGAGGGGTCTATGGCTACACCTTC
cdr3_aa: CASSLAKGGVYGYTF

d_call: TRBD2
j_call: TRBJ2-7
v_call: TRBV14
clone_size: NA
cdr3_nt: TGTGCCAGCAGCCAAGGGGTCGGGGCTCGGAACGGGACTAGCGGGGGCGTAGAAGGGGACGAGCAGTACTTC
cdr3_aa: CASSQGVGARNGTSGGVEGDEQYF

d_call: NA
j_call: TRBJ1-2
v_call: TRBV5-5
clone_size: NA
cdr3_nt: TGTGCCAGCAGCTTGGACGGGGGGCAGGACTATGGCTACACCTTC
cdr3_aa: CASSLDGGQDYGYTF

d_call: NA
j_call: TRBJ2-7
v_call: TRBV19
clone_size: NA
cdr3_nt: TGTGCCAGTAGTATAGTCCCTTCCTACGAGCAGTACTTC
cdr3_aa: CASSIVPSYEQYF

d_call: NA
j_call: TRBJ2-5
v_call: TRBV5-1
clone_size: NA
cdr3_nt: TGCGCCAGCACACTAAACTACCAAGAGACCCAGTACTTC
cdr3_aa: CASTLNYQETQYF

d_call: TRBD1
j_call: TRBJ1-6
v_call: TRBV19
clone_size: NA
cdr3_nt: TGTGCCAGTAGTTCCTTGGACAGGGCTACACCGAGCTCCTATAATTCACCCCTCCACTTT
cdr3_aa: CASSSLDRATPSSYNSPLHF

d_call: TRBD2
j_call: TRBJ2-3
v_call: TRBV24-1
clone_size: once
cdr3_nt: TGTGCCACACGTGATTTCAGGCGCGGGGGGCCAATTCATACGCAGTATTTT
cdr3_aa: CATRDFRRGGPIHTQYF

d_call: NA
j_call: TRBJ2-1
v_call: TRBV18
clone_size: NA
cdr3_nt: TGTGCCAGCTCACCATTCGGAGCTAGGACAGACAATGAGCAGTTCTTC
cdr3_aa: CASSPFGARTDNEQFF

d_call: TRBD1
j_call: TRBJ1-6
v_call: TRBV6-6
clone_size: NA
cdr3_nt: TGTGCCAGCAGCCCCCCGGGACAGGGTAAACCCCTCCACTTT
cdr3_aa: CASSPPGQGKPLHF

d_call: NA
j_call: TRBJ2-7
v_call: TRBV6-1
clone_size: NA
cdr3_nt: TGTGCCAGCAGTGCCCTAAAAGGGGCAGGGTACACCTACGAGCAGTACTTC
cdr3_aa: CASSALKGAGYTYEQYF

d_call: TRBD1
j_call: TRBJ1-1
v_call: TRBV5-1
clone_size: NA
cdr3_nt: TGCGCCAGCAGCTCCAGGGGGTCGGACACTGAAGCTTTCTTT
cdr3_aa: CASSSRGSDTEAFF